The TCR beta chain described here comes from a study of blood T cell repertoires in COVID-19. Whole-study context: T cells, B-cell-depleted T cells, or PBMCs provided the cDNA or gDNA that served as material.

This table comes from immunoSEQ multiplex PCR, and its TCRdb copy is limited to in-frame clones, with some not included. The sample includes about 91,000 clones, roughly 85% of them seen just once. The ends lost 4 bases at V and 6 bases at J; junction bases unmatched: 8. Germline-derived CDR1 and CDR2 are LGHDT and YNNKEL (reference sequence). The CDR3 extends over 16 amino acids. This chain joins TRBV3-1 (or the pseudogene TRBV3-2) and TRBJ2-1; the match to TRBD1 covers 11 bases. This sequence was found in a man between 65 and 85 years old with acute or convalescent COVID-19. The specimen sequenced was peripheral blood. DNA for the CDR3: TGTGCCAGCAGCCCCCTCGGACAGGGGGCGGGCAATGAGCAGTTCTTC. It is translated as CASSPLGQGAGNEQFF.